This passage covers 20 T cell receptor beta chains from one sample sequenced in a study of OX40 agonist ivuxolimab in advanced cancers. Assay: immunoSEQ multiplex PCR; the TCRdb copy retains only in-frame clones and omits some. The sample records approximately 49,000 clones, 85% being singletons. Material: CD4+ or CD8+ T cells sorted from blood, obtained in a trial of the OX40 agonist ivuxolimab. The source is an adult with an advanced solid tumor such as melanoma, head and neck, liver or kidney cancer.

The chain links TRBV7-9 to TRBJ1-1, with 7 bases identical to TRBD1. Trimming removed 1 base from V and 3 bases from J; junction bases left unmatched: 5. The CDR3 runs 15 residues. Germline values: CDR1 SEHNR, CDR2 FQNEAQ (reference sequence). This chain's CDR3 is CASSLEGASYTEAFF. CDR3 coding DNA: TGTGCCAGCAGCTTAGAGGGGGCGTCGTACACTGAAGCTTTCTTT.

The chain has TRBV13 and TRBJ1-2; TRBD1 matches 8 bases. With 3 bases clipped from V and 6 bases from J, the junction kept 6 bases outside the gene matches. This CDR3 contains 14 residues. The germline CDR1 and CDR2 sequences are PRHDT and FYEKMQ (reference sequence). As DNA, the CDR3 is TGTGCCAGCAGCTTGCAACAGGGGGTAGATGGCTACACCTTC. Protein: CASSLQQGVDGYTF.

This clone was seen only once. J is TRBJ1-1 and V is TRBV29-1, with 9 bases fitting TRBD1. CDR1 and CDR2 (germline): SQVTM, ANQGSEA. After removal of 7 bases from V and 4 bases from J, the junction contained 4 bases not matched to a gene. CDR3 length: 12 residues. This CDR3 reads CSGRQGGTEAFF. The CDR3 nucleotides are TGCAGCGGCAGACAGGGGGGCACTGAAGCTTTCTTT.

As for this clone: A junction boundary mismatches the germline segment, possibly from a read error. The chain uses TRBV7-9 and TRBJ2-2; D is undetermined. The V gene's germline CDR1 is SEHNR and CDR2 FQNEAQ (reference sequence). The CDR3 covers 8 residues. The CDR3 spells CASSLELF. For the CDR3, the DNA is TGTGCCAGCAGCTTAGAGCTTTTT.

The chain has TRBV28 and TRBJ2-3; 12 bases line up with TRBD2. This CDR3 spans 18 amino acids. V lost 2 bases and J lost 2; bases outside the gene matches: 8. The germline V gene has CDR1 MDHEN and CDR2 SYDVKM. CDR3 DNA: TGTGCCAGCAGTTTAGGCCTAGCGGGGGGGAAATCCACAGATACGCAGTATTTT. Its translation: CASSLGLAGGKSTDTQYF.

The V gene is TRBV9, the J gene TRBJ1-5; D remains unclear. V was shortened by 0 bases and J by 0 bases, with 4 bases between the two germline ends. The CDR3 totals 14 residues. Germline V gene data show CDR1 as SGDLS and CDR2 as YYNGEE. CDR3: CASSVDGSNQPQHF. In nucleotides, the CDR3 is TGTGCCAGCAGCGTAGATGGTAGCAATCAGCCCCAGCATTTT.

V usage is TRBV12-5 and J usage is TRBJ2-1; TRBD2 agrees at 10 bases. The CDR3 consists of 18 residues. With V trimmed by 3 bases and J by 1 base, 9 bases remained unmatched. Germline V gene lookup returns CDR1 LGHNT and CDR2 FRNRAP. CDR3 sequence reads: CASGFSGGEVRSYNEQFF. In DNA, the CDR3 is TGTGCTAGTGGTTTCAGCGGGGGGGAGGTTCGGTCCTACAATGAGCAGTTCTTC.

CDR3: CASSDGWSNQPQHF. The CDR3 DNA is TGTGCCAGCAGTGATGGTTGGAGCAATCAGCCCCAGCATTTT. The rearrangement uses TRBV2 and TRBJ1-5, with D unclear. This CDR3 comprises 14 residues. V was shortened by 3 bases and J by 1 base, with 7 bases between the two germline ends. Germline V gives CDR1 SNHLY, CDR2 FYNNEI.

The table lists this clone with a count of one. This chain links TRBV5-6 with TRBJ1-2, with 8 bases lining up with TRBD1. This CDR3 spans 14 amino acids. Germline V gives CDR1 SGHDT, CDR2 YYEEEE. The V segment lost 3 bases and the J segment 4 bases; nucleotides outside the gene matches: 5. CDR3 in DNA: TGTGCCAGCAGCTCGGGACAGGTGGTCTATGGCTACACCTTC. Its protein is CASSSGQVVYGYTF.

This chain's CDR3 is CASRPDSLMNTEAFF. DNA of the CDR3: TGCGCCAGCAGACCCGACAGCCTCATGAACACTGAAGCTTTCTTT. J is TRBJ1-1 and V is TRBV4-1, with a possible D match to TRBD1 (5 bases). From germline, CDR1 is MGHRA and CDR2 YSYEKL. V shed 6 bases and J shed 0 bases, with 14 bases lying between them. The CDR3 length is 15 residues.

The chain is built from TRBV28 and TRBJ1-5; D might be TRBD1 (5 bases). Germline values: CDR1 MDHEN, CDR2 SYDVKM. The CDR3 sequence is 13 residues long. Trimming removed 8 bases at V and 7 bases at J, with 15 bases between. CDR3 region: CASLSGVRQPQHF. For the CDR3, the DNA is TGTGCCAGCCTATCGGGGGTGCGACAGCCCCAGCATTTT.

The chain links TRBV28 to TRBJ2-2, with D possibly matching TRBD2 (5 bases). CDR1 MDHEN and CDR2 SYDVKM come from the germline V gene. Trimming took 6 bases from V and 4 from J, leaving 27 bases between them. The CDR3 consists of 19 residues. CDR3 in amino acids: CASSSPDALAEMSTGELFF. The CDR3 DNA follows: TGTGCCAGCAGCTCCCCGGACGCCCTAGCCGAAATGAGCACCGGGGAGCTGTTTTTT.

V is TRBV6-6 and J is TRBJ2-5, with no clear D. The CDR3 extends over 13 amino acids. From germline, CDR1 is MNHNY and CDR2 SVGAGI (reference sequence). The V gene lost 2 bases and the J gene lost 5 bases, with 9 bases spanning the gap. CDR3 in amino acids: CASSYPPGETQYF. The CDR3 DNA follows: TGTGCCAGCAGTTACCCCCCGGGTGAGACCCAGTACTTC.

The chain joins TRBV2 to TRBJ2-2, with 10 bases aligning to TRBD1. Unmatched junction bases numbered 8, after V lost 9 bases and J lost 4 bases. CDR1 is SNHLY and CDR2 is FYNNEI in the germline V gene. This CDR3 spans 15 amino acids. The CDR3, as DNA: TGTGCCAGGGGGCGACAGGGGGCAACCACCGGGGAGCTGTTTTTT. Its translation: CARGRQGATTGELFF.

The rearrangement uses TRBV7-8 and TRBJ1-5, with TRBD1 as a possible D gene (5 bases). Trimming took off 5 bases at V and 7 bases at J, with 12 bases between the two ends. Per germline, CDR1 SGHVS and CDR2 FQNEAQ. This CDR3 spans 13 amino acids. In DNA form, the CDR3 reads TGTGCCAGCAGCCCCAGCGGGGGGCAGCCCCAGCATTTT. Its protein product is CASSPSGGQPQHF. Together with reference TRBV7-8 and TRBJ1-5, the CDR3 gives the full variable domain: GAGVSQSPRYKVAKRGQDVALRCDPISGHVSLFWYQQALGQGPEFLTYFQNEAQLDKSGLPSDRFFAERPEGSVSTLKIQRTQQEDSAVYLCASSPSGGQPQHFGDGTRLSIL.

This chain uses TRBV28 with TRBJ2-7; a weak D match, TRBD2 (5 bases). Germline lookup yields CDR1 MDHEN and CDR2 SYDVKM. Trimming stripped 7 bases from V and 1 base from J, with 11 bases between. This CDR3 has 13 residues. The CDR3 DNA reads as TGTGCCAGCATGTGGGAGAGTTCCTACGAGCAGTACTTC. The encoded protein is CASMWESSYEQYF.

The CDR3 is CASSPRTGSNYEQYF. DNA for the CDR3: TGTGCCAGCAGTCCCCGGACAGGGTCCAACTACGAGCAGTACTTC. J is TRBJ2-7 and V is TRBV6-1, with TRBD1 matching 8 bases. From germline, CDR1 is MNHNS and CDR2 SASEGT. This CDR3 spans 15 amino acids. V was pared by 5 bases and J by 3 bases, with 9 bases of the junction left unmatched.

This clone was observed many times. The genes are TRBV6-4 and TRBJ1-2; 8 nucleotides agree with TRBD1. CDR1 and CDR2 from the germline V gene are MRHNA and SNTAGT. The CDR3 has 16 amino acids. V dropped 2 bases and J dropped 8; count of bases not matched to a gene: 13. CDR3 sequence reads: CASSDTPQGAFFGYTF. The CDR3 nucleotides are TGTGCCAGCAGTGACACTCCTCAGGGGGCATTTTTCGGCTACACCTTC.

The chain uses TRBV13 and TRBJ1-2, with a possible D match to TRBD1 (5 bases). Germline V CDR1 and CDR2: PRHDT, FYEKMQ (reference sequence). The V and J ends lost 2 bases and 7 bases respectively, with 14 bases between them. The CDR3 totals 14 residues. Here the CDR3 DNA reads TGTGCCAGCAGCTTAAATTCGGGGGTGGTTGGCTACACCTTC. Its translation is CASSLNSGVVGYTF.

The rearrangement uses TRBV4-1 and TRBJ2-5, with a weak D call TRBD2 (7 bases). Trimming shortened V by 5 bases and J by 3 bases, and 16 bases separated the two germline ends. CDR1 and CDR2 from the germline V gene are MGHRA and YSYEKL. The CDR3 length is 15 residues. This chain's CDR3 is CASSSLWGGEETQYF. In DNA form, the CDR3 reads TGCGCCAGCAGCTCCCTCTGGGGGGGCGAAGAGACCCAGTACTTC.